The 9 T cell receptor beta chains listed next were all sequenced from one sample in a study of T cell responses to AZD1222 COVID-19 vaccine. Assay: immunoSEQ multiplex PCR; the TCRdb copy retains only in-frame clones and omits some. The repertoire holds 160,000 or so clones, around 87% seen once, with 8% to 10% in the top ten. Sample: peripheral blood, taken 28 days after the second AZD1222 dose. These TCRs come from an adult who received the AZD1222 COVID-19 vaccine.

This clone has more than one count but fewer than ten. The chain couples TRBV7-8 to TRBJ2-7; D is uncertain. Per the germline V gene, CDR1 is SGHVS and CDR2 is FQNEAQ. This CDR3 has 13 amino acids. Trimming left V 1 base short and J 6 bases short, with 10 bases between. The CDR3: CASSLGRFLEQYF. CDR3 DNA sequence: TGTGCCAGCAGCTTAGGACGGTTCCTCGAGCAGTACTTC.

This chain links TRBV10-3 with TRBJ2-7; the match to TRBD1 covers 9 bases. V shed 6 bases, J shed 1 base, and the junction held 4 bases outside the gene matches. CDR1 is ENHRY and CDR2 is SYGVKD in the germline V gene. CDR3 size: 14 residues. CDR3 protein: CAIRTDRGSYEQYF. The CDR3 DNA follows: TGTGCCATCAGGACGGACAGGGGTTCCTACGAGCAGTACTTC.

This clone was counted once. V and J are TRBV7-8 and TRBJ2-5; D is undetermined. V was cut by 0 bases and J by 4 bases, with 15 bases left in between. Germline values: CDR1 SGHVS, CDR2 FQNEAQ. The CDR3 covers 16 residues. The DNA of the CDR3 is TGTGCCAGCAGCTTAGCGGCTGGCCTTTTGGGAGAGACCCAGTACTTC. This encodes CASSLAAGLLGETQYF.

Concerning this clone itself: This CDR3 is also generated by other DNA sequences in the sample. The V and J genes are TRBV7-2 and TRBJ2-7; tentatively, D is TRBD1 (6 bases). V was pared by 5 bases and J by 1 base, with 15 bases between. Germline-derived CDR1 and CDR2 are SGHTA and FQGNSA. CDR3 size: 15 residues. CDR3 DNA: TGTGCCAGCAGCCTAGACAGGATAAGTTCCTACGAGCAGTACTTC. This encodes CASSLDRISSYEQYF.

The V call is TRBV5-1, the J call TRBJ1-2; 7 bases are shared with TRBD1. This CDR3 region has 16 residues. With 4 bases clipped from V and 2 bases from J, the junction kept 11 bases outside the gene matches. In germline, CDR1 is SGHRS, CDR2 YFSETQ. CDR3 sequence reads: CASSPTGPGPNYGYTF. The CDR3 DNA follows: TGCGCCAGCAGCCCGACAGGGCCCGGTCCAAACTATGGCTACACCTTC.

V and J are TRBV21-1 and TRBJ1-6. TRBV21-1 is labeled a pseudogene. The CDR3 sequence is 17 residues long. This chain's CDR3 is CASSKGFRTEYNSPLHF. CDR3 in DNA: TGTGCCAGCAGCAAAGGTTTCCGGACCGAATATAATTCACCCCTCCACTTT.

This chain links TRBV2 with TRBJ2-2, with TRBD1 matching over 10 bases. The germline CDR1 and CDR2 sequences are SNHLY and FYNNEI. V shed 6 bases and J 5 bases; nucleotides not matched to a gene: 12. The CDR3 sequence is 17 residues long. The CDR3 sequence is CASSLYFPGQGTGELFF. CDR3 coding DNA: TGTGCCAGCAGCCTTTACTTCCCGGGACAGGGGACCGGGGAGCTGTTTTTT. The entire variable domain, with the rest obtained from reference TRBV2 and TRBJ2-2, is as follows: EPEVTQTPSHQVTQMGQEVILRCVPISNHLYFYWYRQILGQKVEFLVSFYNNEISEKSEIFDDQFSVERPDGSNFTLKIRSTKLEDSAMYFCASSLYFPGQGTGELFFGEGSRLTVL.

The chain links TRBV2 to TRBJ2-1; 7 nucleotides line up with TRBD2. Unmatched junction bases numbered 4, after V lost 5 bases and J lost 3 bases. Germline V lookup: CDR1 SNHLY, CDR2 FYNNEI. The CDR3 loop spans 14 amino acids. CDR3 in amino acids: CASSRVAGYNEQFF. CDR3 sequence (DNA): TGTGCCAGCAGTCGGGTAGCGGGCTACAATGAGCAGTTCTTC.

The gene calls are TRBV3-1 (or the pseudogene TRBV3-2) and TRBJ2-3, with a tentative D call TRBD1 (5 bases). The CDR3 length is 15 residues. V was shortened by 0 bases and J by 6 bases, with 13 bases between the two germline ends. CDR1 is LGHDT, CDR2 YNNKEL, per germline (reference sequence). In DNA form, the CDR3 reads TGTGCCAGCAGCCAAGAGGGCTCCAGGGCCGATACGCAGTATTTT. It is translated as CASSQEGSRADTQYF.